The entry below describes one T cell receptor beta chain. Its target antigen remains unknown. The input lacks base qualities; no much larger clone sits a single base away. In total, over 600 healthy bone marrow donors made up the cohort. At the time of sampling, all cohort members were nominally healthy, though unrecorded immune exposures were likely present. The donor tested CMV seronegative and was one of the 352 seronegative cohort members. Each donor provided a peripheral blood sample, and peripheral blood mononuclear cells were used for TCR beta sequencing. Genomic DNA was extracted from the blood cell samples with the Qiagen DNeasy Blood Extraction Kit. These data originate in a study of cytomegalovirus exposure and HLA in healthy donors (dated by TCRdb to 2016 to 2017). Looking at the study overall: According to an earlier analysis of several hundred of the donors, about 170 million T cells yielded 117 million unique TCR beta sequences and approximately 300 Gb of sequence data. Approximately 300 gigabases of sequencing data and tens of millions of unique TCR sequences were included in an early release covering around 600 HLA-typed donors. Among the approximately 400 genotyped donors, approximately 76% belonged to the genetic ancestry cluster associated with self-reported Caucasian donors. The study aimed to test whether cataloging public T cell receptors could reveal signatures of past pathogen exposure. Using immunosequencing, the study profiled T cell repertoires from approximately 700 subjects and related those repertoires to cytomegalovirus serostatus. Along with the approximately 650-subject first cohort, a separate validation cohort of over a hundred different subjects was used. High-throughput TCR immunosequencing, statistical association of individual TCRs with disease status, and machine learning were combined to predict cytomegalovirus infection status. In a later analysis, previously published TCR beta repertoires from some 640 donors were re-analyzed and high-resolution HLA genotyping was added so that TCR occurrence patterns could be studied. In the later analysis, no new phenotypic data were used to find candidate immune exposures; instead, reliance was placed on TCR beta sequences and their occurrence across donors. An earlier analysis of several hundred of the donors used high-throughput TCR beta sequencing to judge whether each TCR beta V gene segment behaved as functional or pseudogenic. Alongside the repertoire data, information on donor age, sex, ethnicity and CMV serostatus was compiled. A later genetic analysis used genome-wide SNP genotypes for about 65% of the roughly 700 donors, treating that subset as a discovery cohort. All discovery cohort repertoires had been generated using a single sequencing platform. Class I and class II HLA loci were covered by the typing at four-digit resolution. Typing coverage varied by locus: 629-630 donors for A, B, C, DRB1 and DQB1; more than 500 for DQA1; about 600 for DPA1; approximately 450 for DPB1. Roughly five DR-DQ haplotypes were handled as single units for association and clustering because linkage in the cohort was strong. Among 350 to 400 genotyped donors of the cohort, an average of roughly 240,000 unique TCR beta nucleotide sequences were sequenced per donor, around a sixth of them non-productive.

Library creation used the immunoSEQ multiplex PCR assay. The multiplex PCR relied on a mix of 60 forward primers for TCR Vbeta segments and 13 reverse primers for TCR Jbeta segments. A multiplex PCR assay on genomic DNA amplified the CDR3 region of rearranged TCR beta genes. The amplified TCR beta libraries were sequenced on the Illumina HiSeq System as 87-base-pair reads. The original pipeline was this. A later analysis counted tens of millions of unique TCR beta chains across the 690 or so repertoires, and 9.5 million to 11 million of these chains were shared by at least two donors. Raw reads were error-corrected and collapsed into unique sequences by a nearest-neighbor algorithm in which closely related sequences were merged to remove PCR and sequencing errors. Alignment of CDR3 sequences to IMGT reference sequences was used to assign V, D and J gene segments. For a sequence to be retained, a match of at least six nucleotides was required to both a V gene segment and a J gene segment. A rearrangement was called productive if the CDR3 had no stop codons and remained in frame with V and J, and every other rearrangement was called non-productive. Following IMGT convention, CDR3 was defined as the stretch from the second conserved V-encoded cysteine up to the conserved J-encoded phenylalanine. The earlier analysis of 500 to 600 of the donors excluded sequences that lacked an unambiguous match to a single V gene segment. An earlier analysis of 587 of the donors classified V segments as functional when productive rearrangements were above 56.7% and as segregating when the standard deviation between donors was above 5%. A statistical classification framework was built for diagnosing cytomegalovirus status from the catalog of TCR beta chain sequences. In a later analysis, TCR nucleotide sequences were compared against IMGT/GENE-DB human TR gene sequences so that V and J genes could be assigned. In a later analysis, CDR3 sequences and most-parsimonious VDJ recombination scenarios were assigned using the TCRdist pipeline. In a later analysis, each TCR beta chain was defined by its CDR3 amino acid sequence together with its V-gene family, and reads lacking a unique V-gene family were excluded. To address suspected cross-contamination and a sequencing artifact, a later analysis removed some 620 highly shared, low-generation-probability nucleotide sequences. A later analysis calculated a clonal expansion index for each public chain from normalized within-repertoire ranks of inferred template counts. In a later analysis, generation probabilities were computed using a VDJ recombination model fitted to out-of-frame rearrangements, and the results were checked against IGoR. Hypergeometric tests were used in a later analysis to score TCR-TCR, TCR-HLA and TCR-CMV co-occurrence, with a repertoire-size bias correction applied to the TCR pairs. In a later analysis, false discovery rates were estimated by permuting HLA or CMV assignments 20 times. In a later analysis, co-occurring TCRs were grouped with DBSCAN, and TCRdist sequence similarity was added when clustering was performed within HLA-allele-positive subsets. Repertoires with fewer than 30,000 or more than 120,000 public chains, plus five repertoires with anomalous nucleotide sharing, were excluded from co-occurrence clustering. TCRdb's version of the immuneACCESS table is confined to in-frame rearrangements and falls short of the full clone set. An unresolved V gene accounts for under half of the shortfall where checked; the remainder is of unknown origin. V and J calls plus clone size are reproduced from that table; the DNA served to infer D and trimming. The sample table shows about 72,000 clones, and approximately 78% are seen once. Of the sample, nearly 3.5% is held by the ten largest clones.

What the study reported, not specific to this receptor: A few of the identified cytomegalovirus-associated TCR beta chains were confirmed in vitro to be specific for cytomegalovirus antigens. A later genetic analysis associated a missense DCLRE1C variant with V-gene and J-gene trimming of TCR beta chains, and an independent cohort replicated the association. CMV serostatus was the only immune exposure information available for the cohort. The sequencing pipeline was judged likely to have produced a cluster of highly shared sequence variants as a technical artifact. Correlated functional status among segregating V segments might be attributable to linkage disequilibrium, but an unknown experimental factor could not be ruled out. Assigning TCR associations to individual alleles was difficult when HLA alleles, especially DR and DQ, strongly co-occurred. In both the original and validation cohorts, the classifier was reported to diagnose cytomegalovirus status with high specificity and sensitivity. The study gave a list of 150 to 200 TCR beta chains associated with cytomegalovirus. In a later genetic analysis, fewer N-insertions in productive TCRs were reported among donors in an Asian-associated ancestry cluster than the approximately 710-donor mean. According to a later analysis, most CMV-associated TCR beta chains appeared to be HLA-restricted, and the HLA associations seemed to be driven largely by CMV exposure. Some IMGT-functional V segments, including TRBV6-2 and TRBV6-3, could not be told apart with the 87-base-pair reads, so those segments were excluded. In a later analysis, several top co-occurrence clusters were reported to appear linked to parvovirus B19, influenza, CMV and Epstein-Barr virus. Specific HLA alleles were associated with around 18,000 TCR beta sequences at a false discovery rate of 0.05 in a later analysis. Sequencing depth was assumed to be roughly uniform across donors in the presence/absence analyses, though that assumption may not hold. Broadly in line with IMGT annotations, most TCR beta V segments showed up in productive rearrangements about 87% or about 30% of the time in an earlier analysis of under 700 of the donors. The earlier analysis of about 600 of the donors excluded approximately 17 rarely observed V segments, including chromosome 9 orphons, because counts were too low. Only TCR beta chains were sequenced in this cohort, and the absence of alpha or paired-chain data limited detectable features. A later analysis found that HLA-associated TCR beta chains were more clonally expanded and had lower generation probabilities than equally common non-associated chains. While some public TCRs were present in many individuals, most TCR sequences turned up only very rarely across donors. According to the authors, the approach could potentially be generalized to other disease states and immunological phenotypes. A further reported finding was that TCR beta sequences accurately predicted the HLA-A and HLA-B alleles for most subjects in the first cohort. A later analysis found that TCR association rates varied across HLA loci, with DRB1 alleles showing the most associated TCRs and HLA-C alleles the fewest. Because HLA typing was unavailable for some donors at each locus, only the typed subset was used in association tests.

Spanning cysteine to phenylalanine, the CDR3 consists of 14 amino acids. Just the 42-base CDR3 DNA is kept, in frame starting at base 1. The germline V gene sets CDR1 to SGDLS and CDR2 to YYNGEE. V is pared back by 4 bases and J by 3 bases, with 14 bases lying between the germline termini. The sequence is built from TRBV9 and TRBJ2-7; TRBD1 might be the D gene, on 5 matching bases. This clonotype was sampled from a man aged 35 to 55 in good health and CMV-seronegative. Input material: PBMCs. The DNA sequence is TGTGCCAGCAGCCCAAGCAGGACATACTACGAGCAGTACTTC. The translation is CASSPSRTYYEQYF.